A selection of T cell receptor beta chains follows, all from one sample in a study of T cells in Graves' hyperthyroidism and ophthalmopathy. Each CDR3 protein gets one entry after TCRdb re-called the multiplex PCR reads with MiXCR. The table records under 400,000 distinct CDR3 sequences, roughly 14% of them present only once. Material: blood. Every receptor here comes from a woman between 18 and 29 years old with Graves' hyperthyroidism that later progressed to Graves' ophthalmopathy. Both conserved end residues are trimmed from each CDR3.

CDR3: SARDASGRRATYNEQF; V: TRBV20-1
CDR3: ASSNPRTGPQETQY; V: TRBV12-3/TRBV12-4
CDR3: ASSSKIQGADQPQH; V: TRBV28
CDR3: ATSENKGCRGRRGYT; V: TRBV24-1
CDR3: ASNRGLNTEAF; V: TRBV6-1
CDR3: ACGQGISSGANVLT; V: TRBV30
CDR3: ASSQVSSGVSEQY; V: TRBV3-1
CDR3: ASSFGQGARETQY; V: TRBV7-2
CDR3: ASNPTGRFYNEQF; V: TRBV28
CDR3: ASSRGTNLYEQY; V: TRBV12-3/TRBV12-4
CDR3: ASSQGSGVGSEQF; V: TRBV3-1
CDR3: ASSESPGASEAEAF; V: TRBV25-1
CDR3: ASSFLPGLAGEENIQY; V: TRBV12-3/TRBV12-4
CDR3: ASSLTGQGPNEQF; V: TRBV7-9
CDR3: ASSVRTGIPLAKNIQY; V: TRBV9
CDR3: ASSHGTGNYEQY; V: TRBV3-1
CDR3: ASSPDRLRQETQY; V: TRBV7-9
CDR3: AIWDPMDSSYNSPLH; V: TRBV10-3
CDR3: ASSRRDDEQF; V: TRBV4-1
CDR3: ASSPSWGQGGPKTQY; V: TRBV19
CDR3: ASSLSRGGTYTEAF; V: TRBV7-9
CDR3: ASSYTGTDSDTQY; V: TRBV7-9
CDR3: ASTKQRGGEETQY; V: TRBV6-1
CDR3: ASSSTDRRGTDTQY; V: TRBV12-3/TRBV12-4
CDR3: ASSFPQGANEKLF; V: TRBV12-3/TRBV12-4
CDR3: ATSDSRLGYNEQF; V: TRBV24-1
CDR3: ASSSGLTNTEAF; V: TRBV2
CDR3: ASSQANRLEQY; V: TRBV4-1
CDR3: ASSLALNTEAF; V: TRBV11-2
CDR3: ASSQDHSREETNEKLF; V: TRBV4-3
CDR3: ASSPPWGARQPQH; V: TRBV6-1
CDR3: ASSSGTSEKLF; V: TRBV5-6
CDR3: ASSLGLGRDNPTDTQY; V: TRBV28
CDR3: ASSQDPGFLNTGELF; V: TRBV11-2
CDR3: ASSGPHSITGPSSGANVLT; V: TRBV6-2/TRBV6-3
CDR3: ASSRQASYTEAF; V: TRBV27
CDR3: ASSLTLAGVLSAYEQY; V: TRBV28
CDR3: ASSGASGKAQATQY; V: TRBV7-9
CDR3: ASSVAGRMNTGAF; V: TRBV9
CDR3: ASSFPQRDPTDTQY; V: TRBV28
CDR3: ASSFRTGIDGYT; V: TRBV13
CDR3: ASLRGTSGIEGYNEQF; V: TRBV28
CDR3: ASSAGQAVEAF; V: TRBV5-1
CDR3: ASRQANQPQH; V: TRBV2
CDR3: ASSPGGGKKQY; V: TRBV3-1
CDR3: ASSQEGTGPTNEKLF; V: TRBV4-1
CDR3: ASSLAKSSSYNEQF; V: TRBV5-1
CDR3: ASSLGPGQQETQY; V: TRBV13
CDR3: SAPHGSGRRDTQY; V: TRBV20-1
CDR3: ASSLGYNQPQH; V: TRBV3-1
CDR3: SASVGTLGAIEQY; V: TRBV20-1
CDR3: ASSTRTVGSTDTQY; V: TRBV11-2
CDR3: SAIGRASYNEQF; V: TRBV20-1
CDR3: ASGQEAQAYNSPLH; V: TRBV4-1
CDR3: ASSSELEADEQF; V: TRBV7-9
CDR3: ASSHRRVPKYQETQY; V: TRBV14
CDR3: ASSYLGFDQETQY; V: TRBV7-9